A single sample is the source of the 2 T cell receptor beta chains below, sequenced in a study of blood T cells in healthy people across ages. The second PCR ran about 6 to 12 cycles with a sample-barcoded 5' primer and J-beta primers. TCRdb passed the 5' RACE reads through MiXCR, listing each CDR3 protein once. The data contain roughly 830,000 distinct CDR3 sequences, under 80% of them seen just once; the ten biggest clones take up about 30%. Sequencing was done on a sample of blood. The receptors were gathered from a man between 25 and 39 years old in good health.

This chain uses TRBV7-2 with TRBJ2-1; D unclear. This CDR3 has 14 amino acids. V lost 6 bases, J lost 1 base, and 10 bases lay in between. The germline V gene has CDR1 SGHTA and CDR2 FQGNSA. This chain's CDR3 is CASSNSISYNEQFF. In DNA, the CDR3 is TGTGCCAGCAGTAACAGTATTTCCTACAATGAGCAGTTCTTC.

CDR3 region: CASSPSSGELFF. The CDR3, as DNA: TGTGCCAGCAGCCCCAGCTCCGGGGAGCTGTTTTTT. J is TRBJ2-2 and V is TRBV7-3; D gene uncertain. Looked up from germline, CDR1 is SGHTA and CDR2 is FQGTGA. The CDR3 loop spans 12 amino acids. V was shortened by 5 bases and J by 6 bases, with 7 bases between the two germline ends.